These 14 T cell receptor beta chains share one sample of origin, sequenced in a study of blood T cells in healthy people across ages (dated by TCRdb to 2015 to 2017). Libraries were constructed by 5' RACE. Instrument on record: Illumina HiSeq 2500. A second about 7 to 12 cycle PCR used a sample-barcoded 5' primer and a J-beta primer mix. TCRdb ran its own pipeline on the public reads, namely fastp trimming at Q25 and MiXCR clone calling, and kept in-frame beta chains. Each record represents a unique CDR3 protein, reported with the most common genes and DNA among its rows. Present in this sample are over a million distinct CDR3 sequences, approximately 25% of which were seen just once. Of the sample, approximately 0.79% is held by the ten largest clones. The data also belong to a second study, concerning T cells of mothers and their children.

Sequenced: blood. Every receptor here comes from a girl aged 2-10 years in good health.

This chain joins TRBV7-6 and TRBJ1-5; 11 positions match TRBD1. With V trimmed by 5 bases and J by 6 bases, 6 bases remained unmatched. The CDR3 covers 15 residues. In germline, CDR1 is SGHVS, CDR2 FNYEAQ. CDR3 loop: CASSRGQGAFQPQHF. CDR3 in DNA: TGTGCCAGCAGCCGTGGACAGGGGGCATTTCAGCCCCAGCATTTT.

In this sample, this clonotype turned up many times. The chain carries TRBV10-3 and TRBJ2-3; the D is unclear. Per germline, CDR1 ENHRY and CDR2 SYGVKD. The V and J ends lost 3 bases and 6 bases respectively, with 4 bases between them. This CDR3 region has 11 residues. CDR3 nucleotides: TGTGCCATCAGTGATTATGATACGCAGTATTTT. The encoded protein is CAISDYDTQYF.

This clonotype turned up a few times. This chain links TRBV28 with TRBJ2-5; TRBD2 is a possible D gene (5 bases). This CDR3 is built from 14 residues. Germline V gene data show CDR1 as MDHEN and CDR2 as SYDVKM. The V end lost 6 bases, the J end lost 11 bases, and 22 bases lay between the germline ends. CDR3 in amino acids: CASRRTGITYGQYF. CDR3 in DNA: TGTGCCAGCAGACGGACCGGGATTACCTACGGGCAGTACTTC.

The chain carries TRBV29-1 and TRBJ2-5; TRBD2 is a possible D gene (7 bases). Trimming removed 7 bases at V and 4 bases at J, with 25 bases between. The length of the CDR3 is 16 residues. Germline values: CDR1 SQVTM, CDR2 ANQGSEA. In nucleotides, the CDR3 is TGCAGCGCAGCCACCTTTGGAGGGGGGGCCCTAGAGACCCAGTACTTC. It specifies CSAATFGGGALETQYF.

This chain links TRBV7-6 with TRBJ2-3, with D unclear. The germline gives CDR1 SGHVS, CDR2 FNYEAQ. V was cut by 1 base and J by 7 bases, with 6 bases left in between. The CDR3 is made up of 12 amino acids. The CDR3 loop reads CASSLDPYTQYF. In nucleotides, the CDR3 is TGTGCCAGCAGCTTAGACCCCTATACGCAGTATTTT. Together with reference TRBV7-6 and TRBJ2-3, the CDR3 gives the full variable domain: GAGVSQSPRYKVTKRGQDVALRCDPISGHVSLYWYRQALGQGPEFLTYFNYEAQQDKSGLPNDRFSAERPEGSISTLTIQRTEQRDSAMYRCASSLDPYTQYFGPGTRLTVL.

This clonotype turned up a few times. CDR3 sequence reads: CASSDTPGIHEQFF. DNA for the CDR3: TGTGCCAGCAGCGACACGCCCGGTATCCATGAGCAGTTCTTC. J is TRBJ2-1 and V is TRBV9, with D unresolved. Germline V lookup: CDR1 SGDLS, CDR2 YYNGEE. The CDR3 sequence is 14 residues long. Trimming took 3 bases from V and 8 from J, leaving 15 bases between them.

In this sample, this clonotype turned up a few times. The V gene is TRBV4-1, the J gene TRBJ1-1; no reliable D call. V gave up 3 bases and J gave up 3 bases, with 14 bases separating them. Germline V gives CDR1 MGHRA, CDR2 YSYEKL. CDR3 length: 15 residues. CDR3 DNA sequence: TGCGCCAGCAGCCACTCCCGGGGATCCTACACTGAAGCTTTCTTT. It yields the protein CASSHSRGSYTEAFF.

The V call is TRBV19, the J call TRBJ1-5; maybe TRBD1 (5 bases). The CDR3 contains 12 residues. V lost 1 base, J lost 11 bases, and 9 bases lay in between. The V gene's germline CDR1 is LNHDA and CDR2 SQIVND (reference sequence). The CDR3 protein is CASSIVGLTQHF. As DNA, the CDR3 is TGTGCCAGTAGTATAGTGGGGCTGACCCAGCATTTT.

The rearrangement uses TRBV4-1 and TRBJ2-1; 7 bases are shared with TRBD1. Germline CDR1 and CDR2: MGHRA and YSYEKL. V dropped 1 base and J dropped 5; count of bases not matched to a gene: 8. The CDR3 spans 16 residues. The CDR3 reads CASSQVGTENDNEQFF. Written as DNA, the CDR3 is TGCGCCAGCAGCCAAGTCGGGACAGAGAACGACAATGAGCAGTTCTTC.

This chain links TRBV15 with TRBJ1-4; 9 bases align to TRBD1. Germline V gives CDR1 LNHNV, CDR2 YYDKDF (reference sequence). V trimming: 0 bases; J trimming: 5 bases; junction bases outside the gene matches: 13. The CDR3 length is 19 residues. This CDR3 reads CATSREGTGWTEENEKLFF. The CDR3 DNA reads as TGTGCCACCAGCAGAGAAGGGACAGGGTGGACGGAGGAGAATGAAAAACTGTTTTTT.

The V call is TRBV20-1, the J call TRBJ2-2; D is ambiguous. Germline V gives CDR1 DFQATT, CDR2 SNEGSKA (reference sequence). The ends were cut back, 4 bases at V and 3 bases at J, with 9 bases in the middle. This CDR3 region has 13 residues. CDR3 in amino acids: CSATGVDTGELFF. Here the CDR3 DNA reads TGCAGTGCTACAGGAGTTGACACCGGGGAGCTGTTTTTT.

This clonotype was seen more than once but under ten times. The chain combines TRBV10-3 with TRBJ1-2, with TRBD1 matching over 9 bases. The CDR3 is 14 amino acids. Germline CDR1 ENHRY, CDR2 SYGVKD. Trimming took 4 bases from V and 4 from J; bases not matched to a gene: 4. CDR3 nucleotides: TGTGCCATCAGTGCGGACAGGGGAGCCTATGGCTACACCTTC. It encodes CAISADRGAYGYTF.

This clonotype was seen more than once but under ten times. The chain has TRBV12-3 or TRBV12-4 and TRBJ2-2; D gene unclear. V was pared by 3 bases and J by 5 bases, with 7 bases between. This CDR3 contains 13 residues. In nucleotides, the CDR3 is TGTGCCAGCAGTTTCACCGAGACCGGGGAGCTGTTTTTT. The encoded protein is CASSFTETGELFF.

This rearrangement joins TRBV11-3 to TRBJ2-5; 10 bases map to TRBD1. Germline V gives CDR1 SGHNT, CDR2 YENEEA. The CDR3 has 15 amino acids. V lost 4 bases, J lost 5 bases, and 7 bases stayed unmatched. Written as DNA, the CDR3 is TGTGCCAGCAGCTCCGGACAGGGGGTCCCTGAGACCCAGTACTTC. Translating gives CASSSGQGVPETQYF. The full variable domain, completed using reference TRBV11-3 and TRBJ2-5, is EAGVVQSPRYKIIEKKQPVAFWCNPISGHNTLYWYLQNLGQGPELLIRYENEEAVDDSQLPKDRFSAERLKGVDSTLKIQPAELGDSAVYLCASSSGQGVPETQYFGPGTRLLVL.